This TCR beta chain was captured by sequencing in a study of blood T cell repertoires in COVID-19. Across the study: The United States, Italy and Spain were the sources of the acute and convalescent COVID-19 samples. Sources were T cells, B-cell-depleted T cells, or PBMCs; the material itself was cDNA or gDNA.

Trimming took 4 bases from V and 4 from J; bases not matched to a gene: 3. The CDR3 covers 13 residues. CDR1 is MNHEY, CDR2 SVGEGT, per germline. Per the original methods: Amplification of reference gene primers was used by the study to estimate nucleated cell counts. Generated by immunoSEQ multiplex PCR, the TCRdb table keeps only in-frame clones and is missing some. The D gene and trimming were derived from the DNA, and the V and J assignments and clone size from that table. The data show a few hundred thousand clones, with 84% seen just once and approximately 10% held by the top ten. This chain joins TRBV6-2 or TRBV6-3 and TRBJ2-7, with 8 bases aligning to TRBD1. This TCR was sampled from a man over 45 with active or convalescent COVID-19. Material: peripheral blood. In DNA form, the CDR3 reads TGTGCCAGCAGTTGGACAGGGTATTACGAGCAGTACGTC. It is translated as CASSWTGYYEQYV.